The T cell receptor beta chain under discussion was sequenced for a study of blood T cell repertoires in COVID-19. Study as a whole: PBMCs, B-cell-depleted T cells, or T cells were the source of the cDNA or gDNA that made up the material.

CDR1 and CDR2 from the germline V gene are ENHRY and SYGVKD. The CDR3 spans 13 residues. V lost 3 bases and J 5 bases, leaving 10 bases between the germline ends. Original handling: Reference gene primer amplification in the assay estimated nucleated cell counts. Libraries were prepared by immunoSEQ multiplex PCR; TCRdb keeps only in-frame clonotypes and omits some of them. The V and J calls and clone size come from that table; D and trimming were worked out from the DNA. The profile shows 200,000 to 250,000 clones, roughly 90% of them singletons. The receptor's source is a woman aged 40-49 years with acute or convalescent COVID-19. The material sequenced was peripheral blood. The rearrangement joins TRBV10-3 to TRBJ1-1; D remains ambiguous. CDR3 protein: CAISEELVTEAFF. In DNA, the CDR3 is TGTGCCATCAGTGAAGAGCTAGTGACTGAAGCTTTCTTT.